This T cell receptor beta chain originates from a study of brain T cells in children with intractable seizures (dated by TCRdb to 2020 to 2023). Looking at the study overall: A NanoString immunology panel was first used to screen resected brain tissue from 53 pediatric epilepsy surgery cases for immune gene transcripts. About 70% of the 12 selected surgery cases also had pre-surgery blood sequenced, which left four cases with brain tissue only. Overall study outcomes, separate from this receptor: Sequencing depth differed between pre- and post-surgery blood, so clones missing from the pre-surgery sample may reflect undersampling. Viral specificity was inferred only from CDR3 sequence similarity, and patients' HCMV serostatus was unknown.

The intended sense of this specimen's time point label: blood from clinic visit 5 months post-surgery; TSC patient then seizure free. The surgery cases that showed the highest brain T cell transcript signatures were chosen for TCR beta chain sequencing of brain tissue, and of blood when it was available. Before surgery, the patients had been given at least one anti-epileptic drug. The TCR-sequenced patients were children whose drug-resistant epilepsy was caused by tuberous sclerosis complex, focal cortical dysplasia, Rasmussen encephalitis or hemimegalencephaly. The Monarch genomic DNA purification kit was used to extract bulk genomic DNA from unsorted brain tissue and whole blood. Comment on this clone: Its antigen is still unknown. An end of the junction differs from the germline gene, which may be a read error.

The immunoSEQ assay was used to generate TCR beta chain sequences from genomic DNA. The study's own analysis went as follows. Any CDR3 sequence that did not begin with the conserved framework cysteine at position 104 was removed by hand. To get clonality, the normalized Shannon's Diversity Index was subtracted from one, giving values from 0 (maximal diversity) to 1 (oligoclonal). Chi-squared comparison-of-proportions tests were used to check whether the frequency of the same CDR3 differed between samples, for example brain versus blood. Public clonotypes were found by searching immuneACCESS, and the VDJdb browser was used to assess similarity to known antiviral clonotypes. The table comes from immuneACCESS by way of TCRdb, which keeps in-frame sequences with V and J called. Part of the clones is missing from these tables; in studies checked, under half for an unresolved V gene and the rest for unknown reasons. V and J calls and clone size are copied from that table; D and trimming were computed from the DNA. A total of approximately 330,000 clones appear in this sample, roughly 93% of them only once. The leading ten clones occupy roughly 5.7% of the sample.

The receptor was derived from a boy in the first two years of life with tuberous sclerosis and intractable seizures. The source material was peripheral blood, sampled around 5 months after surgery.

The DNA reads TGTGCCAGCAACTTGGAAGGGAGTTCTGGAAACACCATATATTTT. Its protein is CASNLEGSSGNTIYF. The chain employs TRBV5-5 and TRBJ1-3; the D gene identity is not certain. The CDR3 holds 15 amino acids from the cysteine to the phenylalanine. Only the CDR3 DNA stays, 45 bases, in frame from base 1. From a lookup of the germline V gene (reference sequence), CDR1 and CDR2 are SGHKS and YYEKEE.